This T cell receptor beta chain stems from a study of blood T cell repertoires in COVID-19. Study information: COVID-19 samples, acute and convalescent, were from the United States, Italy and Spain. Sources were T cells, B-cell-depleted T cells, or PBMCs; the material itself was cDNA or gDNA.

The V and J ends lost 6 bases and 1 base, in that order; junction bases with no gene match: 12. Germline CDR1 ENHRY, CDR2 SYGVKD. The CDR3 is 19 residues long. Sequencing was performed with immunoSEQ multiplex PCR; in TCRdb, only in-frame clones are kept and a portion is missing. In the table there are some 100,000 clones, 87% of which are singletons. The chain combines TRBV10-3 with TRBJ2-3; 14 nucleotides agree with TRBD2. The origin of this receptor is a woman aged 25-40 years with acute or convalescent COVID-19. Material for sequencing was peripheral blood. The CDR3 protein is CAIRTPTSGGAYGTDTQYF. The CDR3 nucleotides read TGTGCCATCAGGACACCGACTAGCGGGGGGGCCTATGGCACAGATACGCAGTATTTT.